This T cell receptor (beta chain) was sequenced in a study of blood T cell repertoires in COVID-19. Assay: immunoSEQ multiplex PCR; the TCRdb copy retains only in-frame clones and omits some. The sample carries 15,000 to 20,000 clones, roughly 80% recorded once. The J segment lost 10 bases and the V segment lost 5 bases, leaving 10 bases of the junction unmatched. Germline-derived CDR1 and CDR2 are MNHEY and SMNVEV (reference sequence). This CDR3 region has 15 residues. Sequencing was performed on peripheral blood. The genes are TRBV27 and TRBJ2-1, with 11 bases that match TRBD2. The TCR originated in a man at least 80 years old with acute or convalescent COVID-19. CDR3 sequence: CASSVSSGGPREQFF. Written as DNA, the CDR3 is TGTGCCAGCAGTGTCTCTAGCGGGGGGCCCCGGGAGCAGTTCTTC.